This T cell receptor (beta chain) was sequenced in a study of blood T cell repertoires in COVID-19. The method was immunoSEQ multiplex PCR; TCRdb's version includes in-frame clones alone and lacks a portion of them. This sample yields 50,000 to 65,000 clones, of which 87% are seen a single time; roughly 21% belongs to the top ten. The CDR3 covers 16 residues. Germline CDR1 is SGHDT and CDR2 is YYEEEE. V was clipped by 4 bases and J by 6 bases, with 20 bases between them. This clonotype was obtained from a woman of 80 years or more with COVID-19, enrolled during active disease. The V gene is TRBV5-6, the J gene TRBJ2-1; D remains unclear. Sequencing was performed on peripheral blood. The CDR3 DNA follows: TGTGCCAGCAGCGTCTTAGGAGTGCTTAGAATCAATGAGCAGTTCTTC. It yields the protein CASSVLGVLRINEQFF.